This T cell receptor beta chain stems from a study of cytotoxic CD8 clonotypes in ibrutinib-treated CLL. Clones were sequenced by immunoSEQ multiplex PCR, and TCRdb holds only the in-frame ones, with some missing. This sample has under 200,000 clones; more than 65% occur once, and the top ten carry over 2%. With 3 bases removed from V and 1 base from J, the gap between germline ends came to 15 bases. Germline V gives CDR1 GTSNPN, CDR2 SVGIG (reference sequence). CDR3 size: 15 residues. The sequencing used PBMCs, collected after 12 months of ibrutinib treatment. The chain is built from TRBV30 and TRBJ2-5, with D possibly being TRBD1 or TRBD2 (5 bases each). The TCR originated in a human donor with chronic lymphocytic leukemia. CDR3 in DNA: TGTGCCTGGAGCCACGGTTGGGGGACCCAAGAGACCCAGTACTTC. This gives the protein CAWSHGWGTQETQYF.